Each of the 27 T cell receptor beta chains below was sequenced from the same sample in a study of cytomegalovirus exposure and HLA in healthy donors. PCR used 60 Vbeta primers and 13 Jbeta primers. The assay was immunoSEQ multiplex PCR, and TCRdb's table has in-frame clones only and misses some. The sample includes approximately 110,000 clones. Source material: PBMCs. Receptors originate from a man aged 25 to 40 in good health and CMV-seronegative.

The chain is built from TRBV7-9 and TRBJ1-5; TRBD1 matches 9 bases. The CDR3 has 16 amino acids. CDR1 SEHNR and CDR2 FQNEAQ come from the germline V gene (reference sequence). V lost 0 bases to trimming and J lost 6 bases; unmatched junction nucleotides: 6. CDR3 loop: CASSLATGGFAQPQHF. CDR3 bases: TGTGCCAGCAGCTTAGCGACAGGGGGTTTCGCTCAGCCCCAGCATTTT.

The chain is built from TRBV11-3 and TRBJ2-5, with D possibly matching TRBD1 (6 bases). With 3 bases removed from V and 4 bases from J, the gap between germline ends came to 9 bases. Germline V gene lookup returns CDR1 SGHNT and CDR2 YENEEA. The CDR3 runs 13 residues. The CDR3 DNA reads TGTGCCAGCAGCTTTGGGGGCGCAGAGACCCAGTACTTC. Protein product: CASSFGGAETQYF.

J is TRBJ2-6 and V is TRBV7-3; 7 bases agree with TRBD1. CDR3 length: 15 residues. CDR1 and CDR2 (germline): SGHTA, FQGTGA. J was trimmed by 4 bases and V by 5 bases; bases with no gene match: 5. The CDR3 sequence is CASSATGSGANVLTF. CDR3 DNA: TGTGCCAGCAGCGCGACAGGGTCCGGGGCCAACGTCCTGACTTTC. Full variable domain (remainder filled in from reference TRBV7-3 and TRBJ2-6): GAGVSQTPSNKVTEKGKYVELRCDPISGHTALYWYRQSLGQGPEFLIYFQGTGAADDSGLPNDRFFAVRPEGSVSTLKIQRTERGDSAVYLCASSATGSGANVLTFGAGSRLTVL.

This chain joins TRBV9 and TRBJ1-4; the match to TRBD1 covers 11 bases. CDR3 length: 15 residues. Germline V gene sequence: CDR1 SGDLS, CDR2 YYNGEE. The junction had 6 bases not matched to a gene; V was cut back by 4 bases and J by 7 bases. CDR3 in amino acids: CASSRGQGEAEKLFF. CDR3 sequence (DNA): TGTGCCAGCAGCAGGGGACAGGGGGAGGCTGAAAAACTGTTTTTT.

The chain recombines TRBV18 with TRBJ2-3; 8 nucleotides match TRBD2. CDR3 length: 17 amino acids. Germline-derived CDR1 and CDR2 are KGHSH and LQKENI. V dropped 3 bases and J dropped 4; count of bases not matched to a gene: 12. CDR3 in amino acids: CASSPTGREGTADTQYF. The DNA for the CDR3 is TGTGCCAGCTCACCCACCGGCCGGGAGGGAACCGCAGATACGCAGTATTTT.

The genes are TRBV7-3 and TRBJ1-1; D call uncertain. V lost 5 bases to trimming and J lost 2 bases, with 12 bases between them. Per the germline V gene, CDR1 is SGHTA and CDR2 is FQGTGA. This CDR3 has 14 amino acids. The CDR3 nucleotides read TGTGCCAGCAGCCCCGAGGCGGGAAACACTGAAGCTTTCTTT. Translation: CASSPEAGNTEAFF.

Here the CDR3 reads CASSLPDSFNYGYTF. The CDR3, as DNA: TGTGCCAGCAGCTTACCGGACAGTTTCAACTATGGCTACACCTTC. The chain joins TRBV7-2 to TRBJ1-2; a possible D gene is TRBD1 (6 bases). Trimming took off 2 bases at V and 2 bases at J, with 12 bases between the two ends. This CDR3 contains 15 residues. CDR1 is SGHTA and CDR2 is FQGNSA in the germline V gene.

This rearrangement joins TRBV11-1 to TRBJ1-5, with 7 bases aligning to TRBD1. This CDR3 has 13 residues. Germline V gene lookup returns CDR1 SGHAT and CDR2 FQDESV (reference sequence). With V trimmed by 5 bases and J by 5 bases, 3 bases remained unmatched. The CDR3 DNA follows: TGTGCCAGCAGCCCTGACAGGGATCAGCCCCAGCATTTT. This encodes CASSPDRDQPQHF.

The CDR3 nucleotides are TGTGCCAGCAGTTTCGGCGGCGGGGATCAGCCCCAGCATTTT. Its translation: CASSFGGGDQPQHF. The chain joins TRBV28 to TRBJ1-5; unclear D gene. The germline CDR1 and CDR2 sequences are MDHEN and SYDVKM. Trimming shortened V by 3 bases and J by 5 bases, and 11 bases separated the two germline ends. The CDR3 loop spans 14 amino acids.

V usage is TRBV11-3 and J usage is TRBJ2-3; 7 positions match TRBD1. Unmatched junction bases numbered 4, after V lost 5 bases and J lost 2 bases. Per the germline V gene, CDR1 is SGHNT and CDR2 is YENEEA. The CDR3 contains 14 residues. The CDR3 here is CASSRGRDTDTQYF. The CDR3 nucleotides read TGTGCCAGCAGCAGGGGGCGCGACACAGATACGCAGTATTTT. The whole variable domain, remainder taken from reference TRBV11-3 and TRBJ2-3, is EAGVVQSPRYKIIEKKQPVAFWCNPISGHNTLYWYLQNLGQGPELLIRYENEEAVDDSQLPKDRFSAERLKGVDSTLKIQPAELGDSAVYLCASSRGRDTDTQYFGPGTRLTVL.

This chain connects TRBV2 to TRBJ2-4; the match to TRBD2 covers 9 bases. The CDR3 is made up of 18 amino acids. CDR1 and CDR2 (germline): SNHLY, FYNNEI. After removal of 3 bases from V and 0 bases from J, the junction contained 9 bases not matched to a gene. In DNA form, the CDR3 reads TGTGCCAGCAGTGAGTGGGCGGGAGGGGACCTAGCCAAAAACATTCAGTACTTC. Protein sequence: CASSEWAGGDLAKNIQYF.

The rearrangement uses TRBV7-9 and TRBJ2-1; D remains unclear. Per germline, CDR1 SEHNR and CDR2 FQNEAQ (reference sequence). The CDR3 runs 13 residues. Trimming shortened V by 5 bases and J by 4 bases, and 9 bases separated the two germline ends. The CDR3 DNA follows: TGTGCCAGCAGCGCCCGACTGTACAATGAGCAGTTCTTC. Translated: CASSARLYNEQFF.

This chain joins TRBV7-3 and TRBJ1-1, with 8 bases lining up with TRBD1. The CDR3 is 14 amino acids. Losses at the gene ends were 5 bases for V and 1 base for J; bases not matched to a gene: 3. CDR1 SGHTA and CDR2 FQGTGA come from the germline V gene. CDR3 coding DNA: TGTGCCAGCAGCCTCGGACAGGGGAACACTGAAGCTTTCTTT. This sequence encodes CASSLGQGNTEAFF.

The CDR3 here is CASSVEGLAETQYF. CDR3 in DNA: TGTGCCAGCAGCGTAGAGGGACTAGCGGAGACCCAGTACTTC. V and J are TRBV9 and TRBJ2-5, with 10 bases fitting TRBD2. This CDR3 region has 14 residues. V trimming: 0 bases; J trimming: 5 bases; junction bases outside the gene matches: 1. Germline loops: CDR1 SGDLS, CDR2 YYNGEE.

This rearrangement joins TRBV28 to TRBJ2-3; D gene unclear. The V gene's germline CDR1 is MDHEN and CDR2 SYDVKM. This CDR3 is built from 12 residues. With 6 bases removed from V and 3 bases from J, the gap between germline ends came to 7 bases. This CDR3 is CASSPGTDTQYF. CDR3 nucleotides: TGTGCCAGCAGCCCCGGGACAGATACGCAGTATTTT. Looking up the rest from reference TRBV28 and TRBJ2-3 gives the full variable domain: DVKVTQSSRYLVKRTGEKVFLECVQDMDHENMFWYRQDPGLGLRLIYFSYDVKMKEKGDIPEGYSVSREKKERFSLILESASTNQTSMYLCASSPGTDTQYFGPGTRLTVL.

J is TRBJ2-7 and V is TRBV7-6; 8 bases are a match to TRBD2. The CDR3 is 14 amino acids. With 5 bases clipped from V and 2 bases from J, the junction kept 5 bases outside the gene matches. The germline V gene has CDR1 SGHVS and CDR2 FNYEAQ. CDR3 residues: CASSPGGGTYEQYF. In DNA, the CDR3 is TGTGCCAGCAGCCCGGGGGGGGGCACCTACGAGCAGTACTTC.

The chain employs TRBV10-3 and TRBJ1-4; 7 bases match TRBD1. Looked up from germline, CDR1 is ENHRY and CDR2 is SYGVKD. Germline trimming cut 6 bases from V and 5 bases from J; bases unmatched to any gene: 3. This CDR3 region has 13 residues. CDR3 protein: CAIRDRENEKLFF. CDR3 nucleotides: TGTGCCATCAGAGACAGGGAGAATGAAAAACTGTTTTTT.

This chain uses TRBV11-3 with TRBJ2-1, with 9 positions matching TRBD2. There are 15 residues in the CDR3. The trim removed 3 bases at V and 5 bases at J, leaving 5 bases unmatched. CDR1 is SGHNT, CDR2 YENEEA, per germline. CDR3 region: CASSFSSGVHNEQFF. As DNA, the CDR3 is TGTGCCAGCAGCTTCTCTAGCGGGGTACACAATGAGCAGTTCTTC.

The chain is built from TRBV5-4 and TRBJ2-5; 8 bases map to TRBD2. V shed 0 bases, J shed 10 bases, and the junction held 11 bases outside the gene matches. The CDR3 spans 15 residues. CDR1 is SGHNT and CDR2 is YYREEE in the germline V gene (reference sequence). In DNA form, the CDR3 reads TGTGCCAGCAGCTTGGGGCTAGCTGTGAGCGGGGGCCAGTACTTC. Encoded protein: CASSLGLAVSGGQYF.

J is TRBJ2-7 and V is TRBV7-9; 7 bases are shared with TRBD1. Germline trimming cut 0 bases from V and 3 bases from J; bases unmatched to any gene: 8. From germline, CDR1 is SEHNR and CDR2 FQNEAQ (reference sequence). CDR3 length: 16 residues. The chain's CDR3 is CASSLANRDRDYEQYF. Here the CDR3 DNA reads TGTGCCAGCAGCTTAGCGAACCGGGACAGAGACTACGAGCAGTACTTC.

V is TRBV28 and J is TRBJ2-1; tentatively, D is TRBD2 (5 bases). The ends were cut back, 1 base at V and 6 bases at J, with 10 bases in the middle. The CDR3 consists of 14 residues. Looked up from germline, CDR1 is MDHEN and CDR2 is SYDVKM. In nucleotides, the CDR3 is TGTGCCAGCAGTTTATCGTTAGCGTCCAATGAGCAGTTCTTC. Translating it yields CASSLSLASNEQFF.

The rearrangement links TRBV6-5 to TRBJ2-1, with TRBD2 identical over 7 bases. The J segment lost 6 bases and the V segment lost 10 bases, leaving 12 bases of the junction unmatched. The CDR3 consists of 14 residues. From germline, CDR1 is MNHEY and CDR2 SVGAGI. The CDR3 region is CATMGREKGNEQFF. The DNA of the CDR3 is TGTGCCACCATGGGGCGGGAGAAAGGCAATGAGCAGTTCTTC.

The gene calls are TRBV7-6 and TRBJ1-2; the match to TRBD1 covers 8 bases. Germline loops: CDR1 SGHVS, CDR2 FNYEAQ. V shed 1 base and J 2 bases; nucleotides not matched to a gene: 0. CDR3 length: 14 residues. CDR3 sequence reads: CASSLGTGNYGYTF. CDR3 coding DNA: TGTGCCAGCAGCTTAGGGACAGGGAACTATGGCTACACCTTC.

Notes on this clone: This specimen includes other DNA sequences encoding the same CDR3. This sequence joins TRBV5-1 and TRBJ2-2, with a weak D call TRBD2 (5 bases). Trimming stripped 0 bases from V and 2 bases from J, with 8 bases between. Germline V gene lookup returns CDR1 SGHRS and CDR2 YFSETQ. This CDR3 comprises 15 residues. CDR3 in DNA: TGCGCCAGCAGCTTGGGGACTGGAAACACCGGGGAGCTGTTTTTT. As protein: CASSLGTGNTGELFF.

The chain links TRBV5-4 to TRBJ1-2; no clear D gene. Between the trimmed V and J ends, which lost 0 bases and 5 bases, there was a span of 8 bases. Germline-derived CDR1 and CDR2 are SGHNT and YYREEE (reference sequence). The CDR3 sequence is 13 residues long. The CDR3 DNA follows: TGTGCCAGCAGCTTGGGCAGACAATATGGCTACACCTTC. It encodes CASSLGRQYGYTF.

The chain joins TRBV28 to TRBJ2-7; TRBD1 matches 8 bases. Germline V gene data show CDR1 as MDHEN and CDR2 as SYDVKM. V was pared by 6 bases and J by 3 bases, with 4 bases of the junction left unmatched. The CDR3 consists of 13 residues. This CDR3 is CASSRGRLYEQYF. DNA for the CDR3: TGTGCCAGCAGCAGGGGGCGCCTCTACGAGCAGTACTTC.

The V gene is TRBV13, the J gene TRBJ1-1; D is ambiguous. The CDR3 is made up of 15 amino acids. V dropped 2 bases and J dropped 6 bases, with 16 bases sitting between them. Germline CDR1 is PRHDT and CDR2 is FYEKMQ (reference sequence). CDR3 loop: CASSLPADLYPEAFF. CDR3 in DNA: TGTGCCAGCAGCTTACCCGCGGACTTGTACCCTGAAGCTTTCTTT.